This T cell receptor (beta chain) was identified in a study of shared clonotypes between healthy human individuals. Study findings and constraints: Clonotypes shared by all four sorted-subset donors had higher generation probabilities than non-shared clonotypes. Represented diversity (both genetic and exposure-history) was limited by the small number of donors.

On this clone: No antigen is known for it.

Germline trimming cut 1 base from V and 4 bases from J; bases unmatched to any gene: 4. The CDR3 has 15 amino acids. Looked up from germline, CDR1 is MDHEN and CDR2 is SYDVKM. Data came from immunoSEQ multiplex PCR; TCRdb stores just in-frame clones and leaves some out. The sample consists of fewer than 2.5 million clones, over 85% of them appearing once. This sequence was found in a man aged 18 to 29 in good health. Some clones in this sample may be carry-over from other donors' samples. V and J are TRBV28 and TRBJ2-3; 8 nucleotides line up with TRBD1. Sequenced: naive CD4+ T cells from PBMCs. This sample's subset: CD45RA+ positively selected. CDR3 DNA: TGTGCCAGCAGTTTATCGCCAGGGGGCGCAGATACGCAGTATTTT. Translating gives CASSLSPGGADTQYF.